Each of the 23 T cell receptor beta chains below was sequenced from the same sample in a study of tumor and adjacent non-tumor tissue in lung cancer (dated by TCRdb to between 2017 and 2018). RNA was isolated from bulk unsorted tissue, and RNA quality was assessed with a NanoDrop ND-1000 and an Agilent 2100. The library relied on multiplex PCR. Sequenced on an Illumina HiSeq 2500. TCRbeta libraries were constructed through three rounds of nested PCR with primers (Table S4) according to protocols adapted from ARM-PCR. TCRdb reworked the public reads: Q25 trimming with fastp, MiXCR clone assembly, productive beta chains retained. When rows share a CDR3 protein, they turn into one entry using the most common DNA and genes. For this sample there are approximately 130,000 distinct CDR3 sequences; over 65% appear just once. Roughly 13% of the sample belongs to the ten largest clones. Material: lung tumor tissue. All receptors come from a man aged 25 to 45 with non-small cell lung cancer.

With respect to this clonotype: The junction differs from germline at one of its ends, possibly a read error. The gene calls are TRBV5-6 and TRBJ2-3; a possible D gene is TRBD1 (5 bases). CDR1 is SGHDT and CDR2 is YYEEEE in the germline V gene. The CDR3 runs 14 residues. The CDR3 loop is CVSSLGHNPNTQYF. The CDR3 DNA follows: TGTGTCAGCAGCTTGGGGCATAACCCAAATACGCAGTATTTT.

This clonotype was seen a single time. The junction departs from the called germline gene at one end, perhaps through a read error. The chain uses TRBV11-1 and TRBJ2-7, with a tentative D call TRBD1 (6 bases). The CDR3 covers 15 residues. Looked up from germline, CDR1 is SGHAT and CDR2 is FQDESV (reference sequence). CDR3 protein: CPSSLLSGHSHEQYF. CDR3 nucleotide sequence: TGTCCCAGCAGCCTGTTGTCGGGACACTCCCACGAGCAGTACTTC.

The gene calls are TRBV11-3 and TRBJ2-1; D uncertain. The CDR3 is 11 amino acids. The V end was cut by 9 bases, the J end by 11 bases, with 14 bases between. Germline lookup yields CDR1 SGHNT and CDR2 YENEEA. Here the CDR3 DNA reads TGTGCCAGGAGCCTCCTAAGTAAGCAGTTCTTC. This gives the protein CARSLLSKQFF.

The chain employs TRBV11-1 and TRBJ2-5, with a possible D match to TRBD2 (6 bases). Germline V gene data show CDR1 as SGHAT and CDR2 as FQDESV (reference sequence). V was clipped by 7 bases and J by 4 bases, with 22 bases between them. There are 16 residues in the CDR3. The CDR3 loop reads CASNSIWGSGRETQYF. The CDR3 nucleotides are TGTGCCAGCAACTCAATATGGGGTAGCGGACGAGAGACCCAGTACTTC.

Ten or more counts support this clonotype. V is TRBV6-2 or TRBV6-3 and J is TRBJ1-5; 10 bases are a match to TRBD1. Germline CDR1 and CDR2: MNHEY and SVGEGT. The V gene end was trimmed by 2 bases and the J gene end by 4 bases; junction bases not matched to a gene: 8. The CDR3 is 17 amino acids. CDR3 sequence: CASSYLRDRGWNQPQHF. The CDR3, as DNA: TGTGCCAGCAGTTACCTTCGGGACAGGGGCTGGAATCAGCCCCAGCATTTT.

This clonotype has a count of ten or more. This rearrangement joins TRBV4-1 to TRBJ1-2, with a possible D match to TRBD1 (6 bases). The CDR3 is made up of 16 amino acids. The V gene's germline CDR1 is MGHRA and CDR2 YSYEKL. V lost 1 base, J lost 4 bases, and 16 bases lay in between. The CDR3 sequence: CASSQASNQGFYGYTF. The CDR3 region has the DNA TGCGCCAGCAGCCAAGCTTCAAACCAGGGGTTCTATGGCTACACCTTC.

In the case of this clonotype: The CDR3 ends on some other residue instead of the conserved phenylalanine or tryptophan, so this is likely a read error. The chain has TRBV12-3 or TRBV12-4 and TRBJ2-4; 13 bases line up with TRBD2. The length of the CDR3 is 15 residues. Unmatched junction bases numbered 8, after V lost 5 bases and J lost 10 bases. DNA of the CDR3: TGTGCCAGCAGTACTAGCGGGGGGGCCAGGAATATTCAGTACATC. Translation: CASSTSGGARNIQYI.

With respect to this clonotype: At one end, the junction sequence differs from germline, possibly due to a read error. The chain has TRBV11-3 and TRBJ1-1; the match to TRBD1 covers 9 bases. Germline values: CDR1 SGHNT, CDR2 YENEEA. The CDR3 sequence is 14 residues long. The CDR3 bases are TGTGTCAGCACCAGGGGACAGGGAGATACTGAAGCTTTCTTT. Translating it yields CVSTRGQGDTEAFF.

Notes on this clonotype: Sequence at one end of the junction differs from germline and may be a read error. The chain links TRBV20-1 to TRBJ1-6, with 7 bases matching TRBD1. The germline CDR1 and CDR2 sequences are DFQATT and SNEGSKA (reference sequence). The CDR3 has 17 amino acids. CDR3 coding DNA: TGCAATGCTAGTTTGAGGGTTAGCCGGGACAGCGATTCACCCCTCCACTTT. The encoded protein is CNASLRVSRDSDSPLHF.

A remark on this clonotype: The junction departs from germline at one end; a sequencing error may be responsible. V gene TRBV20-1 combines with J gene TRBJ2-1; D possibly uses TRBD1 or TRBD2 (5 bases each). Looked up from germline, CDR1 is DFQATT and CDR2 is SNEGSKA (reference sequence). The CDR3 consists of 17 residues. Here the CDR3 DNA reads TGCAGTGCTAGAGACGCCGGGGCGGTGAGCTCCTACAATGAGCGGTTCTTC. Encoded protein: CSARDAGAVSSYNERFF.

This clonotype has more than one count but fewer than ten. The J gene is TRBJ2-1, the V gene TRBV24-1, with D possibly TRBD1 on 6 matching bases. V was trimmed by 2 bases and J by 10 bases, leaving 11 bases between them. From germline, CDR1 is KGHDR and CDR2 SFDVKD. CDR3 size: 13 residues. The CDR3 bases are TGTGCCACCAGTGATTCCCGACAGGAGGAGCAGTTCTTC. Its protein is CATSDSRQEEQFF.

With regard to this clonotype: At one boundary the junction diverges from the germline segment, which might be a read error. The genes are TRBV6-2 or TRBV6-3 and TRBJ2-7; 7 positions match TRBD1. The germline V gene encodes CDR1 MNHEY and CDR2 SVGEGT. This CDR3 contains 13 residues. This chain's CDR3 is CACSYSTGDDQYF. In nucleotides, the CDR3 is TGTGCCTGCAGTTACTCAACAGGGGACGACCAGTACTTC.

This chain uses TRBV11-1 with TRBJ2-3; a possible D gene is TRBD1 (6 bases). CDR1 is SGHAT, CDR2 FQDESV, per germline (reference sequence). V lost 5 bases and J lost 7, with 16 bases in between. This CDR3 spans 14 amino acids. For the CDR3, the DNA is TGTGCCAGCAGCCCGCCGACAGGTGCAAATACGCAGTATTTT. Amino acid sequence: CASSPPTGANTQYF.

This clonotype was counted between two and nine times. The chain uses TRBV6-4 and TRBJ1-2; unclear D gene. V was trimmed by 0 bases and J by 2 bases, leaving 7 bases between them. The V gene's germline CDR1 is MRHNA and CDR2 SNTAGT. This CDR3 is built from 14 residues. The chain's CDR3 is CASSDSAANYGYTF. CDR3 nucleotides: TGTGCCAGCAGTGACTCGGCGGCCAACTATGGCTACACCTTC.

Of note for this clonotype: One end of the junction fails to match germline, which may point to a read error. This chain joins TRBV20-1 and TRBJ1-1, with D tentatively TRBD1 (5 bases). The CDR3 is 13 amino acids. Per the germline V gene, CDR1 is DFQATT and CDR2 is SNEGSKA (reference sequence). The CDR3 coding sequence is TGCAGTGCTCCCCGCGTGGGGGGAACTGAAGTTTTCTTT. This codes for CSAPRVGGTEVFF.

This clonotype was recorded once. An end of the junction does not agree with germline; a read error may underlie this. The CDR3 is CARSYPVEGGNTIYF. In DNA form, the CDR3 reads TGTGCCCGCAGTTACCCGGTGGAGGGGGGAAACACCATATATTTT. J is TRBJ1-3 and V is TRBV6-5, with D perhaps TRBD1 (5 bases). Germline-derived CDR1 and CDR2 are MNHEY and SVGAGI. This CDR3 has 15 amino acids.

The V call is TRBV11-3, the J call TRBJ2-1; either TRBD1 or TRBD2 may supply D (6 bases each). Trimming removed 2 bases from V and 7 bases from J, with 9 bases in between. This CDR3 spans 13 amino acids. The V gene's germline CDR1 is SGHNT and CDR2 YENEEA. This CDR3 is CASSLRGVNEQFF. In DNA form, the CDR3 reads TGTGCCAGCAGCTTAAGGGGGGTTAATGAGCAGTTCTTC.

The J gene is TRBJ2-5, the V gene TRBV4-3; D is perhaps TRBD2 (6 bases). CDR3 length: 17 residues. Germline CDR1 is LGHNA and CDR2 is YSLEER. V lost 4 bases and J 7 bases, leaving 25 bases between the germline ends. CDR3 sequence reads: CASSLRTRSGGKGTQYF. The CDR3 DNA sequence: TGCGCCAGCAGCCTTCGAACCCGGTCCGGGGGTAAAGGGACCCAGTACTTC.

Note on this clonotype: Relative to the germline gene, one junction end is altered; a read error may explain this. V and J are TRBV4-1 and TRBJ1-5; D gene uncertain. Germline V CDR1 and CDR2: MGHRA, YSYEKL. The CDR3 spans 15 residues. CDR3 sequence (DNA): TGCGCCAGCAGCCAAGATTGGGGTTTAGAGCAGTCCCAGCATTTC. It yields the protein CASSQDWGLEQSQHF.

The chain recombines TRBV6-2 or TRBV6-3 with TRBJ1-2; possibly TRBD1 for D (6 bases). Deletions cut 8 bases from V and 6 bases from J, with 34 bases between. Germline V gives CDR1 MNHEY, CDR2 SVGEGT. The CDR3 contains 19 residues. The chain's CDR3 is CASLPPSGQSRSIRNGYTF. The CDR3 coding sequence is TGTGCCAGCCTTCCGCCATCGGGACAATCGAGATCCATTCGCAATGGCTACACCTTC.

Remarks on this clonotype: At one of its ends the junction is not consistent with the germline gene, which may arise from a read error. The genes are TRBV14 and TRBJ2-7; no clear D gene. This CDR3 contains 15 residues. The germline CDR1 and CDR2 sequences are SGHDN and FVKESK. CDR3 sequence: CASNPGAAYSYDQYF. Written as DNA, the CDR3 is TGTGCCAGCAACCCCGGCGCAGCGTACTCCTACGATCAGTATTTC. The complete variable domain, with remaining parts taken from reference TRBV14 and TRBJ2-7, reads EAGVTQFPSHSVIEKGQTVTLRCDPISGHDNLYWYRRVMGKEIKFLLHFVKESKQDESGMPNNRFLAERTGGTYSTLKVQPAELEDSGVYFCASNPGAAYSYDQYFGPGTRLTVT.

This clonotype occurred once. The junction departs from germline at one end; a sequencing error may be responsible. The CDR3: CTSSLGGARNEQFF. The CDR3 DNA is TGTACCAGCAGTTTGGGGGGGGCCAGAAATGAGCAGTTCTTC. The chain combines TRBV28 with TRBJ2-1, with D possibly matching TRBD2 (7 bases). Looked up from germline, CDR1 is MDHEN and CDR2 is SYDVKM. The CDR3 sequence is 14 residues long. Full variable domain (remainder filled in from reference TRBV28 and TRBJ2-1): DVKVTQSSRYLVKRTGEKVFLECVQDMDHENMFWYRQDPGLGLRLIYFSYDVKMKEKGDIPEGYSVSREKKERFSLILESASTNQTSMYLCTSSLGGARNEQFFGPGTRLTVL.

With respect to this clonotype: Compared with germline, one end of the junction differs, possibly owing to a read error. DNA of the CDR3: TGCGCCAGCAGTCTAGCCTCGGGGGGCTCTAGAAACACCATATATTTT. Translated, it gives CASSLASGGSRNTIYF. The chain recombines TRBV4-1 with TRBJ1-3, with TRBD1 as a possible D gene (6 bases). In germline, CDR1 is MGHRA, CDR2 YSYEKL. The CDR3 runs 16 residues.